This T cell receptor beta chain was sequenced in a study of cytomegalovirus exposure and HLA in healthy donors. Deletions cut 3 bases from V and 6 bases from J, with 14 bases between. This CDR3 spans 15 amino acids. Germline V gene lookup returns CDR1 SGHTA and CDR2 FQGTGA. 60 Vbeta and 13 Jbeta primers were used in PCR. Method: immunoSEQ multiplex PCR; TCRdb's copy keeps in-frame clones and lacks some. The data show 83,000 or so clones, approximately 80% seen once. This chain links TRBV7-3 with TRBJ2-2; D may be TRBD2 (5 bases). The sequence derives from a woman in her thirties in good health and CMV-seronegative. Sequenced sample: PBMCs. The CDR3 bases are TGTGCCAGCAGCTTTCGTGGGAGCACGGCCGGGGAGCTGTTTTTT. It yields the protein CASSFRGSTAGELFF.